This T cell receptor (beta chain) was recorded in a study of cytomegalovirus exposure and HLA in healthy donors. General observations from the study: Later analysis suggested links between common viral pathogens and several top significant clusters. Later analysis found that TCR beta chains associated with HLA were more clonally expanded than other, equally common chains.

The primer mix had 60 Vbeta and 13 Jbeta primers. The table came from immunoSEQ multiplex PCR; TCRdb's copy has only in-frame clones and leaves some out. There are about 120,000 clones in the sample; around 86% occur only once, and roughly 3.9% lies in the top ten. About this clone itself: The target antigen is unknown.

The CDR3 is 18 amino acids. Trimming removed 5 bases from V and 4 bases from J, with 26 bases in between. CDR1 and CDR2 from the germline V gene are MNHEY and SMNVEV (reference sequence). This chain uses TRBV27 with TRBJ1-2; perhaps TRBD1 as D (6 bases). The sequenced material came from PBMCs. The TCR was taken from a woman in her 30s in good health and CMV-seronegative. Here the CDR3 DNA reads TGTGCCAGCAGTACGGGGGGCGGGGTATTGGTTCCAGGCTATGGCTACACCTTC. This sequence encodes CASSTGGGVLVPGYGYTF.